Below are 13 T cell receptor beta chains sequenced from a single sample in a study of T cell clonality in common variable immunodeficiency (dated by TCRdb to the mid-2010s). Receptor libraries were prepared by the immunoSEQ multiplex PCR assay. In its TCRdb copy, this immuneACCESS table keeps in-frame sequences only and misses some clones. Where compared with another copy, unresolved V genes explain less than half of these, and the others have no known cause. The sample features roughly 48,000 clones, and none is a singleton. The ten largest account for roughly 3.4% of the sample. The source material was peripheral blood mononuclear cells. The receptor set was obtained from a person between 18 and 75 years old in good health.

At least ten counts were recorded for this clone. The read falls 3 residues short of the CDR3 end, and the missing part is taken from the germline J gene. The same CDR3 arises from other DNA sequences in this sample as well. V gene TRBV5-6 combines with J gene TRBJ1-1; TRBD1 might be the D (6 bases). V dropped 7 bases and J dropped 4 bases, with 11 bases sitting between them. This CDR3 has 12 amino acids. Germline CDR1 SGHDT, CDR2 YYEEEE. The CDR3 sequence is CASVGQSTEAFF. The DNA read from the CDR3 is TGTGCCAGCGTTGGACAGAGCACTGAA. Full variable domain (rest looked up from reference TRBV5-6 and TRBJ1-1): DAGVTQSPTHLIKTRGQQVTLRCSPKSGHDTVSWYQQALGQGPQFIFQYYEEEERQRGNFPDRFSGHQFPNYSSELNVNALLLGDSALYLCASVGQSTEAFFGQGTRLTVV.

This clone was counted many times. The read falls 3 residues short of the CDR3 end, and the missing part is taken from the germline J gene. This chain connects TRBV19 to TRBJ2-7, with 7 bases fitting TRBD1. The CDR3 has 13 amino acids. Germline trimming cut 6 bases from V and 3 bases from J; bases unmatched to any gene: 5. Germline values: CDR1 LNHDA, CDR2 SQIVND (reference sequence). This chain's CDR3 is CASRGRGNYEQYF. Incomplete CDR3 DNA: TGTGCCAGTAGAGGCAGGGGGAACTACGAG.

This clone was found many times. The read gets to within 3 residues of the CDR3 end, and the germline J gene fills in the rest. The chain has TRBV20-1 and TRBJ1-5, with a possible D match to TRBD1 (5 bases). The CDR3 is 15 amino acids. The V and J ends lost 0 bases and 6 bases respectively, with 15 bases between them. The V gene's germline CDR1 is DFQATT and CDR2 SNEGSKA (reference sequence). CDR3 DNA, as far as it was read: TGCAGTGCTAGAGATATGGCAGGGACTACTCAGCCC. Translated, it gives CSARDMAGTTQP. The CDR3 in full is CSARDMAGTTQPQHF.

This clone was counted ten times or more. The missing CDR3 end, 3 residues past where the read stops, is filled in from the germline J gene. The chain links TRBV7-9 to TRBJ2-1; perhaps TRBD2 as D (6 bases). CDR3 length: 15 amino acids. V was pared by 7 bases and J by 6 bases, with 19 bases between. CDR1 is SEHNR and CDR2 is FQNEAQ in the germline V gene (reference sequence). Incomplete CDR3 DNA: TGTGCCAGCATCCCGGGGGACCCTCAAGGCAATGAG. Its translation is CASIPGDPQGNE. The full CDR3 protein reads CASIPGDPQGNEQFF. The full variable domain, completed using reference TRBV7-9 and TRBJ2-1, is DTGVSQNPRHKITKRGQNVTFRCDPISEHNRLYWYRQTLGQGPEFLTYFQNEAQLEKSRLLSDRFSAERPKGSFSTLEIQRTEQGDSAMYLCASIPGDPQGNEQFFGPGTRLTVL.

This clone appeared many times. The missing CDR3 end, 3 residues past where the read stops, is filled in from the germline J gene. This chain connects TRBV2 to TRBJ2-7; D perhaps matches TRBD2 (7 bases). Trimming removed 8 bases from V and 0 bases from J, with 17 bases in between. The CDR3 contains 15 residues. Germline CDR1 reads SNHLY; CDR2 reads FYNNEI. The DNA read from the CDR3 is TGTGCCAGCGGGGGGGGCTACGTACCCTCCTACGAG. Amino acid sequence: CASGGGYVPSYE. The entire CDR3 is CASGGGYVPSYEQYF.

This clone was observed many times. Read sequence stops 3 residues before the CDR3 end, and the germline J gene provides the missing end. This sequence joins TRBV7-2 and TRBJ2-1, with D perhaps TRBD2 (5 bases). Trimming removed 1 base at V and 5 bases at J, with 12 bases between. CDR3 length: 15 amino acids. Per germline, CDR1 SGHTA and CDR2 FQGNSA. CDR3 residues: CASSLVSGVDNEQFF. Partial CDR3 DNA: TGTGCCAGCAGCTTAGTGTCCGGGGTAGACAATGAG. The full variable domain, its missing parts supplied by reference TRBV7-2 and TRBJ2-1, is GAGVSQSPSNKVTEKGKDVELRCDPISGHTALYWYRQSLGQGLEFLIYFQGNSAPDKSGLPSDRFSAERTGGSVSTLTIQRTQQEDSAVYLCASSLVSGVDNEQFFGPGTRLTVL.

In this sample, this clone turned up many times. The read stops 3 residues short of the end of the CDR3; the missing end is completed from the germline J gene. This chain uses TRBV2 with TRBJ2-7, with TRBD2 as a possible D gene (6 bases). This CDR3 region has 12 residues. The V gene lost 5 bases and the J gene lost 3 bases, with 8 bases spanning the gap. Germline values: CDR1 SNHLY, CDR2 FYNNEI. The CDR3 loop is CASSPGLYEQYF. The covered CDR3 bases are TGTGCCAGCAGTCCGGGACTCTACGAG.

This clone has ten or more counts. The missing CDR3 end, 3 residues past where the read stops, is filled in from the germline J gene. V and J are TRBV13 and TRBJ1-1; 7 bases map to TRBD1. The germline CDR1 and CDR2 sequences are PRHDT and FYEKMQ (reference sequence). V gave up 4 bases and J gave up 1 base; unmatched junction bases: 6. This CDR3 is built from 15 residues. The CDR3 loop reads CASSSRQGANTEAFF. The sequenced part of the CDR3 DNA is TGTGCCAGCAGCTCACGACAGGGCGCGAACACTGAA.

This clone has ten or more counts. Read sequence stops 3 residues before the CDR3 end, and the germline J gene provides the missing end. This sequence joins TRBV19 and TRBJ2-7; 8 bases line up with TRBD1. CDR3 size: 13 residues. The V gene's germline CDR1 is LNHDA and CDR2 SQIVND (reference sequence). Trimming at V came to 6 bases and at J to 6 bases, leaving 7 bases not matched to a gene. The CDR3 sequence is CASSRTGRFEQYF. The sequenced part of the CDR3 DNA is TGTGCCAGTAGCCGGACAGGGAGGTTCGAG.

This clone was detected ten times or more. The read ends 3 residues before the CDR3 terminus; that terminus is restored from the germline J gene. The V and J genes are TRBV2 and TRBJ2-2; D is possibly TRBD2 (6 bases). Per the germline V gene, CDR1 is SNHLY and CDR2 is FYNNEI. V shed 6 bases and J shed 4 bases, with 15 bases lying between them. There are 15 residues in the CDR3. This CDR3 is CASRGTPSGTGELFF. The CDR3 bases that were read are TGTGCCAGCAGGGGGACTCCCTCGGGCACCGGGGAG.

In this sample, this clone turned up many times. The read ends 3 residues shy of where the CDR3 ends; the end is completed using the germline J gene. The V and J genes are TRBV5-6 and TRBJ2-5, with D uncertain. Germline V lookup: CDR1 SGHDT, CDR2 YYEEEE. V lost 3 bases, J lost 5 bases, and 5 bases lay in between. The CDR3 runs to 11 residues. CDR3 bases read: TGTGCCAGCAGCTCACGGGAGACC. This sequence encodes CASSSRET. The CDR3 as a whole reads CASSSRETQYF.

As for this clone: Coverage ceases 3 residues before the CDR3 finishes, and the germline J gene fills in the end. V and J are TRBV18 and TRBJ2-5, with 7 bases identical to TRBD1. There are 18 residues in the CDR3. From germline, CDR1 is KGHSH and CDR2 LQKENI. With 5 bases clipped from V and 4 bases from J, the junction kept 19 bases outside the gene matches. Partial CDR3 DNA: TGTGCCAGCTCATCGAAGACGACAGGGAGCGTGACCCGAGAGACC. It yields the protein CASSSKTTGSVTRET. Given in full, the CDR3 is CASSSKTTGSVTRETQYF.

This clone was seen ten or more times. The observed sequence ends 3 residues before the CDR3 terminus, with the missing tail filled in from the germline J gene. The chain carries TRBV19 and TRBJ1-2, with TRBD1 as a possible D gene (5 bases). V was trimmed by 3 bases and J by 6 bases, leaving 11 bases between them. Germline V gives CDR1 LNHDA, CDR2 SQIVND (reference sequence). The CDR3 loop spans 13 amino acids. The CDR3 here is CASSIAWGDGYTF. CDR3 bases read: TGTGCCAGTAGTATCGCGTGGGGGGATGGC.